Listed below are T cell receptor beta chains from one sample, sequenced in a study of CD8 T cells in ankylosing spondylitis. TCRdb fed the 5' RACE reads into MiXCR, producing one record per CDR3 protein. The repertoire holds about 510,000 distinct CDR3 sequences, with 5.3% as singletons. Sample: blood, either unsorted or a sorted T cell fraction (not recorded which). The receptor set was obtained from a male donor with ankylosing spondylitis. The CDR3 runs from the conserved cysteine through the conserved F or W. D genes are given only for firm matches. Clone size is given for some rows only: seen once, a few or many times, or a class if the clone is expanded.

J gene: TRBJ1-2; clone size: many; V gene: TRBV12-3/TRBV12-4; D gene: .; CDR3 protein: CASSPTGINYGYTF; CDR3 DNA: TGTGCCAGCAGCCCGACAGGAATTAACTATGGCTACACCTTC
J gene: TRBJ1-5; clone size: many; V gene: TRBV20-1; D gene: .; CDR3 protein: CSAPRAMGQPQHF; CDR3 DNA: TGCAGTGCTCCTAGGGCAATGGGTCAGCCCCAGCATTTT
J gene: TRBJ1-4; clone size: .; V gene: TRBV4-2; D gene: .; CDR3 protein: CASSQLIGGSGRQEKLFF; CDR3 DNA: TGTGCCAGCAGCCAACTTATCGGGGGCAGCGGCCGACAGGAAAAACTGTTTTTT
J gene: TRBJ2-7; clone size: few; V gene: TRBV18; D gene: .; CDR3 protein: CASSPDQDTEQYF; CDR3 DNA: TGTGCCAGCTCACCAGACCAAGACACCGAGCAGTACTTC
J gene: TRBJ1-4; clone size: many; V gene: TRBV12-3/TRBV12-4; D gene: .; CDR3 protein: CASNNQGSNEKLFF; CDR3 DNA: TGTGCCAGCAATAATCAGGGATCTAATGAAAAACTGTTTTTT
J gene: TRBJ2-7; clone size: many; V gene: TRBV20-1; D gene: .; CDR3 protein: CSADRDSTYEQYF; CDR3 DNA: TGCAGTGCTGATCGGGACTCAACCTACGAGCAGTACTTC
J gene: TRBJ1-5; clone size: many; V gene: TRBV6-2/TRBV6-3; D gene: .; CDR3 protein: CASSRVHYSNQPQHF; CDR3 DNA: TGTGCCAGCAGTCGGGTCCATTATAGCAATCAGCCCCAGCATTTT
J gene: TRBJ2-7; clone size: many; V gene: TRBV28; D gene: .; CDR3 protein: CASSPLTSRSYPSLYEQYF; CDR3 DNA: TGTGCCAGCAGCCCTTTGACGTCCAGGTCTTATCCCAGCCTTTACGAGCAGTACTTC
J gene: TRBJ1-5; clone size: many; V gene: TRBV27; D gene: .; CDR3 protein: CASSSGQTNQPQHF; CDR3 DNA: TGTGCCAGCAGTTCCGGGCAAACGAATCAGCCCCAGCATTTT
J gene: TRBJ2-3; clone size: many; V gene: TRBV12-5; D gene: .; CDR3 protein: CASGLGPSTDTQYF; CDR3 DNA: TGTGCTAGTGGTTTGGGACCCAGCACAGATACGCAGTATTTT
J gene: TRBJ2-5; clone size: few; V gene: TRBV5-5; D gene: .; CDR3 protein: CASSRRGPIETQYF; CDR3 DNA: TGTGCCAGCAGTAGGCGCGGGCCTATAGAGACCCAGTACTTC